The rows below give T cell receptor beta chains drawn from one sample of a study of blood T cells in healthy people across ages. TCRdb called the 5' RACE reads again in MiXCR, with one record for every CDR3 protein. This table has approximately 900,000 distinct CDR3 sequences, about 27% appearing once. The sample also formed part of further work on T cells of mothers and their children.

Sequencing was performed on blood. The receptor source for this set is a woman in her forties in good health. CDR3s include the opening cysteine and the closing phenylalanine or tryptophan. Each record gives: D gene, J gene, V gene, clone size, CDR3 DNA, CDR3 protein. A D gene is named only where the DNA matches it firmly. The size field is filled for only some rows; it gives once, few, many or a size class.

D: TRBD1; J: TRBJ1-1; V: TRBV12-3/TRBV12-4; size: few; DNA: TGTGCCAGCAAGGCCCAGACACAGGGGATGAGAGAGAACACTGAAGCTTTCTTT; CDR3: CASKAQTQGMRENTEAFF
D: .; J: TRBJ1-1; V: TRBV9; size: few; DNA: TGTGCCAGCAGCGCCCTAGGGTCCATGAACACTGAAGCTTTCTTT; CDR3: CASSALGSMNTEAFF
D: .; J: TRBJ2-5; V: TRBV10-3; size: few; DNA: TGTGCCAACGCGAGGGACCAAGAGACCCAGTACTTC; CDR3: CANARDQETQYF
D: TRBD2; J: TRBJ2-1; V: TRBV12-3/TRBV12-4; size: .; DNA: TGTGCCAGCAGTTTAGGCTGGGGGGCGGGGGGGCTAAATGAGCAGTTCTTC; CDR3: CASSLGWGAGGLNEQFF
D: .; J: TRBJ1-2; V: TRBV6-6; size: once; DNA: TGTGCCAGCAGTCAAAACTGTGGCTACACCTTC; CDR3: CASSQNCGYTF
D: .; J: TRBJ2-1; V: TRBV7-3; size: few; DNA: TGTGCCAGCAGCCTCACAGGACACTACAATGAGCAGTTCTTC; CDR3: CASSLTGHYNEQFF
D: .; J: TRBJ1-2; V: TRBV7-8; size: many; DNA: TGTGCCAGCAGATCTCCCCTCGTCGCCTCTGGCTACACCTTC; CDR3: CASRSPLVASGYTF
D: .; J: TRBJ1-4; V: TRBV28; size: .; DNA: TGTGCCAGCAGTTTGGGCAGGGGTGTAACTAATGAAAAACTGTTTTTT; CDR3: CASSLGRGVTNEKLFF
D: .; J: TRBJ2-7; V: TRBV5-1; size: .; DNA: TGCGCCAGCACCCCCGGGCATATTAACTACGAGCAGTACTTC; CDR3: CASTPGHINYEQYF
D: .; J: TRBJ1-1; V: TRBV7-2; size: .; DNA: TGTGCCAGCAGCTCCCTATGGGGGACTGAAGCTTTCTTT; CDR3: CASSSLWGTEAFF
D: TRBD1; J: TRBJ2-1; V: TRBV7-3; size: few; DNA: TGTGCCAGCAGCTTAAGGGCCCCGGGACAGGGGTCCCGCAATGAGCAGTTCTTC; CDR3: CASSLRAPGQGSRNEQFF
D: TRBD2; J: TRBJ2-1; V: TRBV29-1; size: few; DNA: TGCAGCGTTGAGCTTGCGGGGGGGCTCAATGAGCAGTTCTTC; CDR3: CSVELAGGLNEQFF
D: TRBD1; J: TRBJ1-5; V: TRBV10-3; size: .; DNA: TGTGCCATCAGTGGGGACAGGGGGTATGGCAATCAGCCCCAGCATTTT; CDR3: CAISGDRGYGNQPQHF
D: TRBD2; J: TRBJ2-3; V: TRBV6-1; size: .; DNA: TGTGCCAGCACTTTGCGGGGGGCCCTGAGAGATACGCAGTATTTT; CDR3: CASTLRGALRDTQYF
D: .; J: TRBJ1-6; V: TRBV7-9; size: .; DNA: TGTGCCAGCAGCTTAGGCAGCAATCATTCACCCCTCCACTTT; CDR3: CASSLGSNHSPLHF
D: TRBD1; J: TRBJ1-4; V: TRBV27; size: .; DNA: TGTGCCAGCAGCCGGGACAGCCGAGCAACTAATGAGAAACTGTTTTTT; CDR3: CASSRDSRATNEKLFF
D: TRBD2; J: TRBJ2-1; V: TRBV5-1; size: many; DNA: TGCGCCAGCAGCTTCGCGGGGGGCGAATACAATGAGCAGTTCTTC; CDR3: CASSFAGGEYNEQFF
D: TRBD1; J: TRBJ2-4; V: TRBV6-4; size: many; DNA: TGTGCCAGCAGTAGGGACAGGGGGCGAACCAAAAACATTCAGTACTTC; CDR3: CASSRDRGRTKNIQYF
D: .; J: TRBJ2-3; V: TRBV7-2; size: .; DNA: TGTGCCAGCAGGGGACCGATAGAAACAGATACGCAGTATTTT; CDR3: CASRGPIETDTQYF
D: TRBD2; J: TRBJ2-7; V: TRBV7-9; size: many; DNA: TGTGCCAGCAGCTATGCCCCTAGCGGGGGCTACGAGCAGTACTTC; CDR3: CASSYAPSGGYEQYF
D: TRBD2; J: TRBJ2-5; V: TRBV7-9; size: .; DNA: TGTGCCAGCAGCTCGGGACTAGTCATGGGAGAGACCCAGTACTTC; CDR3: CASSSGLVMGETQYF
D: .; J: TRBJ1-2; V: TRBV9; size: few; DNA: TGTGCCAGCAGCTCCCCCATCACCTATGGCTACACCTTC; CDR3: CASSSPITYGYTF
D: TRBD2; J: TRBJ2-1; V: TRBV20-1; size: .; DNA: TGCAGTGTTAAGCGGGGGCCAGCCTACAATGAGCAGTTCTTC; CDR3: CSVKRGPAYNEQFF
D: .; J: TRBJ1-1; V: TRBV11-1; size: few; DNA: TGTGCCAGCAGCTTAGGCGCCATAGGGAACACTGAAGCTTTCTTT; CDR3: CASSLGAIGNTEAFF
D: .; J: TRBJ2-1; V: TRBV5-1; size: many; DNA: TGCGCCAGCAGCTTGTACCCAAATGACAATGAGCAGTTCTTC; CDR3: CASSLYPNDNEQFF
D: .; J: TRBJ2-4; V: TRBV3-1; size: few; DNA: TGTGCCAGCAGCCAAGAACTACTAGCCAAAAACATTCAGTACTTC; CDR3: CASSQELLAKNIQYF
D: .; J: TRBJ2-1; V: TRBV30; size: .; DNA: TGTGCCTGGAGTAGGGGGAATGAGCAGTTCTTC; CDR3: CAWSRGNEQFF
D: .; J: TRBJ2-5; V: TRBV15; size: .; DNA: TGTGCCACCAGCAGAGATAAGATGGGGAAAGAGACCCAGTACTTC; CDR3: CATSRDKMGKETQYF
D: .; J: TRBJ2-5; V: TRBV7-8; size: few; DNA: TGTGCCAGCAGCTTAGCGCAACGGACCGCCGCTGGGGAGACCCAGTACTTC; CDR3: CASSLAQRTAAGETQYF
D: .; J: TRBJ2-1; V: TRBV7-2; size: many; DNA: TGTGCCAGCAGCTTCAGGGCAGGGGAGCAGTTCTTC; CDR3: CASSFRAGEQFF
D: TRBD1; J: TRBJ2-6; V: TRBV12-3/TRBV12-4; size: .; DNA: TGTGCCAGCACCGAGACAGGGGACCCTGGGGCCAACGTCCTGACTTTC; CDR3: CASTETGDPGANVLTF
D: .; J: TRBJ1-5; V: TRBV20-1; size: many; DNA: TGCAGTGCCGCTAACCCTGGGGCGTTCGATCAGCCCCAGCATTTT; CDR3: CSAANPGAFDQPQHF
D: .; J: TRBJ2-4; V: TRBV7-2; size: many; DNA: TGTGCCAGCAGCGCTATACTAGGAGGATCAAACATTCAGTACTTC; CDR3: CASSAILGGSNIQYF
D: TRBD1; J: TRBJ2-2; V: TRBV29-1; size: .; DNA: TGCGGCGTTGGGCACCCACAGGGGGCGACCGGGGAGCTGTTTTTT; CDR3: CGVGHPQGATGELFF
D: TRBD2; J: TRBJ2-1; V: TRBV7-2; size: .; DNA: TGTGCCAGCAGCTTCCGACTAGCGGGATACACCTCCTACAATGAGCAGTTCTTC; CDR3: CASSFRLAGYTSYNEQFF
D: TRBD1; J: TRBJ2-7; V: TRBV28; size: few; DNA: TGTGCCACTCCAGGGGACAGGGGAACCTACGAGCAGTACTTC; CDR3: CATPGDRGTYEQYF
D: TRBD2; J: TRBJ2-2; V: TRBV2; size: .; DNA: TGTGCCAGCAGTGGGCCACCACTAGCGGGGGAAGACACCGGGGAGCTGTTTTTT; CDR3: CASSGPPLAGEDTGELFF
D: .; J: TRBJ2-5; V: TRBV20-1; size: .; DNA: TGCAGTGCTAGCCCTATGGCGGGTCGGGACTACTTC; CDR3: CSASPMAGRDYF
D: TRBD2; J: TRBJ2-7; V: TRBV28; size: many; DNA: TGTGCCAGCAGTTTGAAGATAGCGGGGGCTTTTTCCTACGAGCAGTACTTC; CDR3: CASSLKIAGAFSYEQYF
D: TRBD1; J: TRBJ2-5; V: TRBV7-8; size: few; DNA: TGTGCCAGCAGCTCCTTCATCACAGGGGGCCGGGGTAAGACCCAGTACTTC; CDR3: CASSSFITGGRGKTQYF
D: TRBD2; J: TRBJ2-3; V: TRBV7-8; size: .; DNA: TGTGCCAGCAGCTTATCGCCTTTAGCGGGGGTCACAGATACGCAGTATTTT; CDR3: CASSLSPLAGVTDTQYF
D: .; J: TRBJ1-1; V: TRBV24-1; size: few; DNA: TGTGCCACCTTCCCGGAGGACACTGAAGCTTTCTTT; CDR3: CATFPEDTEAFF
D: .; J: TRBJ1-6; V: TRBV3-1; size: .; DNA: TGTGCCAGCAGAGTTGAGGGGTCACCCCTCCACTTT; CDR3: CASRVEGSPLHF
D: TRBD1; J: TRBJ1-5; V: TRBV19; size: .; DNA: TGTGCCAGTAGTATCTATCCCGGACAGGGAGATCAGCCCCAGCATTTT; CDR3: CASSIYPGQGDQPQHF
D: TRBD2; J: TRBJ2-3; V: TRBV27; size: few; DNA: TGTGCCAGCAGTTGGCTAGCGGGGAGCGCAGATACGCAGTATTTT; CDR3: CASSWLAGSADTQYF
D: TRBD1; J: TRBJ2-7; V: TRBV10-3; size: once; DNA: TGTGCCATCAGTGACTCGGGACAGGGGGAGTGGCAGTACTTC; CDR3: CAISDSGQGEWQYF
D: .; J: TRBJ2-3; V: TRBV9; size: .; DNA: TGTGCCGGCAGCGTAGCGGAGGGGGAGGCAGATACGCAGTATTTT; CDR3: CAGSVAEGEADTQYF
D: TRBD2; J: TRBJ2-5; V: TRBV28; size: few; DNA: TGTGCCAGCATGGCGGGGGGGAGAGAGACCCAGTACTTC; CDR3: CASMAGGRETQYF
D: .; J: TRBJ2-2; V: TRBV12-5; size: .; DNA: TGTGCTAGTGGTTTGTTCCCGGGACGGGACCGGGAGCTGTTTTTT; CDR3: CASGLFPGRDRELFF
D: TRBD1; J: TRBJ1-2; V: TRBV11-1; size: many; DNA: TGTGCCAGCAGCTCAGAGCGACAGGGATTAAATGGCTACACCTTC; CDR3: CASSSERQGLNGYTF